These 30 T cell receptor beta chains were sequenced from one sample in a study of read filtering for tumor transcriptome and immune sequencing. This library used roughly 0.4 ug RNA and molecular barcoded adaptors spanning alpha/delta and beta/gamma chains. TCRdb itself ran the reads through MiXCR, one entry per CDR3 protein. The table lists more than 35,000 distinct CDR3 sequences, about 15% of them singletons, with more than 15% in the top ten. The sequencing input was a population of CD138-negative cells sorted from bone marrow. These receptor sequences come from a donor at least 40 years old with multiple myeloma.

This clonotype was recorded a few times. This clone may be a read error of a much larger clone one base away. The chain links TRBV6-6 to TRBJ2-2, with D perhaps being TRBD1 or TRBD2 (5 bases each). The V end was cut by 2 bases, the J end by 4 bases, with 11 bases between. This CDR3 has 15 residues. The germline gives CDR1 MNHNY, CDR2 SVGAGI (reference sequence). The CDR3 region is CASSYGASRTGELFF. CDR3 DNA sequence: TGTGCCAGCAGTTACGGGGCTAGCCGCACCGGGGAGCTGTTTTTT.

This clonotype occurred many times. The chain carries TRBV2 and TRBJ1-2; D call uncertain. Germline V gene sequence: CDR1 SNHLY, CDR2 FYNNEI. This CDR3 contains 15 residues. The V gene lost 6 bases and the J gene lost 1 base, with 15 bases spanning the gap. The CDR3 loop is CASSGPGPINYGYTF. The CDR3 DNA is TGTGCCAGCAGCGGGCCAGGACCGATTAACTATGGCTACACCTTC.

The sample holds many counts of this clonotype. The chain is built from TRBV30 and TRBJ2-2; 7 bases are shared with TRBD1. This CDR3 has 15 residues. CDR1 is GTSNPN, CDR2 SVGIG, per germline (reference sequence). Trimming cost V 3 bases and J 7 bases; bases outside gene matches: 11. CDR3 DNA sequence: TGTGCCTGGAGGATGACAGACAGGGATAGCGGGGAGCTGTTTTTT. It codes for CAWRMTDRDSGELFF.

As regards this clonotype: Given the absence of the conserved phenylalanine or tryptophan at the CDR3 end, a read error is likely. This chain uses TRBV18 with TRBJ2-1; D is perhaps TRBD1 or TRBD2 (5 bases each). Germline lookup yields CDR1 KGHSH and CDR2 LQKENI. The CDR3 spans 17 residues. Trimming cost V 4 bases and J 8 bases, with 24 bases left between them. CDR3 in amino acids: CASSLDEGLRGLDEQFL. The CDR3 DNA reads as TGTGCCAGCTCACTAGACGAAGGACTCCGGGGCCTCGATGAGCAGTTCCTC.

This clonotype was found many times. V gene TRBV7-2 combines with J gene TRBJ2-3; 7 bases align to TRBD1. Per the germline V gene, CDR1 is SGHTA and CDR2 is FQGNSA. The CDR3 has 15 amino acids. The V and J ends lost 5 bases and 3 bases, in that order; junction bases with no gene match: 8. This CDR3 is CASSKGQPGTDTQYF. The CDR3 DNA sequence: TGTGCCAGCAGCAAGGGACAGCCCGGGACAGATACGCAGTATTTT.

Comments on this clonotype: A junction end diverges from the germline sequence, so it may reflect a read error. The V call is TRBV24-1, the J call TRBJ2-5; D may be TRBD2 (6 bases). The germline V gene encodes CDR1 KGHDR and CDR2 SFDVKD. There are 17 residues in the CDR3. DNA for the CDR3: TGTGCCACCGGTGAGACCTTAGCGGAGGGATACCAAGAGACCCAGTACTTC. Amino acid sequence: CATGETLAEGYQETQYF.

This clonotype was seen many times. The chain carries TRBV7-9 and TRBJ2-7; D is unclear. The CDR3 has 14 amino acids. The ends were cut back, 1 base at V and 1 base at J, with 8 bases in the middle. Germline V gene data show CDR1 as SEHNR and CDR2 as FQNEAQ (reference sequence). The CDR3 DNA is TGTGCCAGCAGCTTAGGAACAGCGTCCTACGAGCAGTACTTC. It encodes CASSLGTASYEQYF.

For this clonotype: A read error may be the cause here, since a much bigger clone is one base away. The rearrangement joins TRBV20-1 to TRBJ2-3; 10 bases agree with TRBD2. This CDR3 is 17 amino acids long. The V gene end was trimmed by 7 bases and the J gene end by 0 bases; junction bases not matched to a gene: 13. Germline values: CDR1 DFQATT, CDR2 SNEGSKA (reference sequence). As DNA, the CDR3 is TGCAGTGTGCCCGGGGTAGCGGGGGGAACTAGCACAGATACGCAGTATTTT. Translating gives CSVPGVAGGTSTDTQYF.

This clonotype was recorded at least ten times. This chain joins TRBV5-4 and TRBJ2-1; 7 positions match TRBD1. J lost 2 bases, V lost 4 bases, and 6 bases had no gene match. Germline-derived CDR1 and CDR2 are SGHNT and YYREEE (reference sequence). The CDR3 loop spans 15 amino acids. Here the CDR3 reads CASSTWQGAYNEQFF. CDR3 DNA: TGTGCCAGCAGCACGTGGCAGGGGGCCTACAATGAGCAGTTCTTC.

This clonotype has a handful of counts. The chain joins TRBV29-1 to TRBJ2-7; no clear D gene. This CDR3 region has 12 residues. The germline V gene has CDR1 SQVTM and CDR2 ANQGSEA. With 4 bases removed from V and 3 bases from J, the gap between germline ends came to 10 bases. CDR3 nucleotide sequence: TGCAGCGTTGGATACAGAAGCTACGAGCAGTACTTC. Encoded protein: CSVGYRSYEQYF.

This clonotype was seen ten or more times. Here the CDR3 DNA reads TGTGCCAGCAGCTTAGAATCGGCCAAAAACATTCAGTACTTC. It yields the protein CASSLESAKNIQYF. The chain combines TRBV7-2 with TRBJ2-4; D ambiguous. The CDR3 extends over 14 amino acids. The V gene's germline CDR1 is SGHTA and CDR2 FQGNSA. The V end was cut by 1 base, the J end by 1 base, with 5 bases between.

The J gene is TRBJ2-5, the V gene TRBV10-2, with D unclear. This CDR3 has 14 residues. Germline CDR1 and CDR2: WSHSY and SAAADI. Trimming cost V 1 base and J 2 bases, with 8 bases left between them. The CDR3 spells CASSEFWAQETQYF. In nucleotides, the CDR3 is TGCGCCAGCAGTGAGTTCTGGGCTCAAGAGACCCAGTACTTC.

There are many counts of this clonotype. The rearrangement uses TRBV7-9 and TRBJ1-4; D unclear. Germline assignment: CDR1 SEHNR and CDR2 FQNEAQ (reference sequence). This CDR3 has 13 amino acids. V was pared by 7 bases and J by 2 bases, with 8 bases between. Here the CDR3 reads CASKMGTNEKLFF. The CDR3, as DNA: TGTGCCAGCAAGATGGGGACTAATGAAAAACTGTTTTTT.

This clonotype is labeled medium-sized (0.01 to 0.1%). The chain employs TRBV2 and TRBJ2-1; the D gene is possibly TRBD1 (5 bases). CDR1 and CDR2 (germline): SNHLY, FYNNEI. The CDR3 covers 12 residues. Trimming removed 3 bases from V and 10 bases from J, with 10 bases in between. CDR3 nucleotides: TGTGCCAGCAGTGAGGGATGGGGCGAGCAGTTCTTC. Translating it yields CASSEGWGEQFF.

Points on this clonotype: A far larger clone is one base from this, pointing to a likely read error. This chain connects TRBV6-1 to TRBJ2-1, with 10 bases that match TRBD2. V trimming: 3 bases; J trimming: 10 bases; junction bases outside the gene matches: 3. Germline assignment: CDR1 MNHNS and CDR2 SASEGT. CDR3 length: 13 amino acids. Here the CDR3 DNA reads TGTGCCAGCAGTGAGGGGACTAGCGCCGAGCAGTTCTTC. Translated: CASSEGTSAEQFF.

Ten or more counts support this clonotype. This clone may be a read error of a much larger clone one base away. This rearrangement joins TRBV20-1 to TRBJ2-1; D possibly corresponds to TRBD1 (6 bases). Germline values: CDR1 DFQATT, CDR2 SNEGSKA (reference sequence). The CDR3 has 16 amino acids. The CDR3 reads CSARGETGSHYNGQFF. The CDR3 coding sequence is TGCAGTGCCCGGGGAGAGACAGGATCCCACTACAATGGGCAGTTCTTC.

This clonotype was observed many times. The V gene is TRBV20-1, the J gene TRBJ2-1; possible D gene TRBD1, 6 bases. This CDR3 is 13 amino acids long. The germline V and J ends were trimmed by 0 bases and 10 bases, with 13 bases remaining between them. Looked up from germline, CDR1 is DFQATT and CDR2 is SNEGSKA (reference sequence). Here the CDR3 reads CSARDVTGDEQFF. DNA of the CDR3: TGCAGTGCTAGAGACGTGACAGGCGACGAGCAGTTCTTC.

This clonotype was recorded a few times. J is TRBJ1-4 and V is TRBV7-2, with TRBD1 matching over 7 bases. Trimming at V came to 6 bases and at J to 7 bases, leaving 11 bases not matched to a gene. CDR1 and CDR2 from the germline V gene are SGHTA and FQGNSA. This CDR3 is built from 15 residues. This CDR3 reads CASRRQGALGEKLFF. The CDR3 DNA sequence: TGTGCCAGCAGAAGACAGGGCGCCTTGGGTGAAAAACTGTTTTTT.

Only a few counts were recorded for this clonotype. This chain links TRBV4-1 with TRBJ2-2; D tentatively fits TRBD1 or TRBD2 (6 bases each). The germline CDR1 and CDR2 sequences are MGHRA and YSYEKL. The length of the CDR3 is 16 residues. Deletions cut 1 base from V and 7 bases from J, with 16 bases between. The CDR3 sequence is CASSQGYGGAGGELFF. The CDR3 DNA follows: TGCGCCAGCAGCCAAGGCTACGGGGGCGCAGGCGGGGAGCTGTTTTTT.

This clonotype was observed many times. This rearrangement joins TRBV6-5 to TRBJ2-3; 14 nucleotides line up with TRBD2. Unmatched junction bases numbered 7, after V lost 6 bases and J lost 5 bases. The CDR3 runs 16 residues. The germline V gene encodes CDR1 MNHEY and CDR2 SVGAGI. The DNA of the CDR3 is TGTGCCAGCAGACGAGGACTAGCGGGGGGCAGAGATACGCAGTATTTT. As protein: CASRRGLAGGRDTQYF.

This clonotype appeared many times. The rearrangement uses TRBV5-1 and TRBJ1-2; TRBD1 might be the D (6 bases). V was cut by 2 bases and J by 4 bases, with 12 bases left in between. The CDR3 sequence is 14 residues long. Germline CDR1 is SGHRS and CDR2 is YFSETQ. The chain's CDR3 is CASSLLQGSYGYTF. The CDR3 DNA reads TGCGCCAGCAGCTTACTCCAGGGGAGCTATGGCTACACCTTC.

Turning to this clonotype: A read error is likely here: a far larger clone is one base away. V and J are TRBV28 and TRBJ2-7; 9 bases map to TRBD1. The length of the CDR3 is 15 residues. V was pared by 5 bases and J by 7 bases, with 12 bases of the junction left unmatched. The V gene's germline CDR1 is MDHEN and CDR2 SYDVKM. CDR3 coding DNA: TGTGCCAGCAGTCTGTGGGACAGGGTAAACAATGAGCAGTACTTC. Amino acids: CASSLWDRVNNEQYF.

This clonotype was detected ten times or more. J is TRBJ2-3 and V is TRBV12-5, with D perhaps matching TRBD1 or TRBD2 (6 bases each). V shed 7 bases and J shed 0 bases, with 11 bases lying between them. Per the germline V gene, CDR1 is LGHNT and CDR2 is FRNRAP. The CDR3 length is 14 residues. The CDR3 coding sequence is TGTGCTAGTGCCACAGGGACTAGCACAGATACGCAGTATTTT. Translation gives CASATGTSTDTQYF. Filled out from reference TRBV12-5 and TRBJ2-3, the complete variable domain reads DARVTQTPRHKVTEMGQEVTMRCQPILGHNTVFWYRQTMMQGLELLAYFRNRAPLDDSGMPKDRFSAEMPDATLATLKIQPSEPRDSAVYFCASATGTSTDTQYFGPGTRLTVL.

This clonotype was observed at least ten times. The gene calls are TRBV9 and TRBJ1-1; D is uncertain. Trimming shortened V by 7 bases and J by 1 base, and 11 bases separated the two germline ends. Germline CDR1 reads SGDLS; CDR2 reads YYNGEE. The CDR3 runs 13 residues. This chain's CDR3 is CASAAGQNTEAFF. CDR3 nucleotide sequence: TGTGCCAGCGCAGCGGGTCAGAACACTGAAGCTTTCTTT.

By frequency in the sample, this clonotype is medium-sized. The chain links TRBV7-3 to TRBJ2-1; D gene ambiguous. CDR3 size: 15 residues. Trimming stripped 5 bases from V and 1 base from J, with 12 bases between. The germline CDR1 and CDR2 sequences are SGHTA and FQGTGA. Here the CDR3 DNA reads TGTGCCAGCAGCCCTGAAGGCGCTTCCTACAATGAGCAGTTCTTC. Translating gives CASSPEGASYNEQFF.

The genes are TRBV7-9 and TRBJ1-3; D may be TRBD1 (6 bases). The CDR3 is 16 residues long. Trimming pared 5 bases from V and 0 bases from J, leaving 14 bases between. Per the germline V gene, CDR1 is SEHNR and CDR2 is FQNEAQ (reference sequence). The CDR3 loop is CASSPRQDRSGNTIYF. DNA of the CDR3: TGTGCCAGCAGCCCTCGACAGGACCGCTCTGGAAACACCATATATTTT.

V is TRBV12-3 or TRBV12-4 and J is TRBJ1-3, with TRBD1 matching 8 bases. The CDR3 length is 14 residues. V dropped 6 bases and J dropped 8; count of bases not matched to a gene: 9. The CDR3: CASSPDRDLHTIYF. The CDR3 DNA sequence: TGTGCCAGCAGCCCGGACAGGGACTTGCACACCATATATTTT.

This clonotype was recorded many times. V gene TRBV6-5 combines with J gene TRBJ2-3; 9 nucleotides line up with TRBD1. Germline V gene lookup returns CDR1 MNHEY and CDR2 SVGAGI. The CDR3 is 16 amino acids. V was clipped by 2 bases and J by 2 bases; unmatched bases: 5. CDR3: CASSYDGTGLTDTQYF. The CDR3 DNA sequence: TGTGCCAGCAGTTACGATGGGACAGGGCTCACAGATACGCAGTATTTT.

This clonotype was detected only a few times. This may arise from a read error, as a much more abundant clone is one base away. The chain joins TRBV28 to TRBJ1-6; 7 nucleotides line up with TRBD1. This CDR3 region has 15 residues. CDR1 and CDR2 (germline): MDHEN, SYDVKM. The CDR3 DNA follows: TGTGCCAGCAGTTTAGGGGACAGTTGGGATTCACCCCCCCACTTT. Amino acid sequence: CASSLGDSWDSPPHF.

This clonotype was detected many times. The gene calls are TRBV6-2 or TRBV6-3 and TRBJ2-7; TRBD1 aligns across 7 bases. CDR3 length: 15 residues. The trim removed 6 bases at V and 2 bases at J, leaving 10 bases unmatched. Germline CDR1 reads MNHEY; CDR2 reads SVGEGT. DNA for the CDR3: TGTGCCAGCAGGGTACCTTGGACAGGCCCCTACGAGCAGTACTTC. This gives the protein CASRVPWTGPYEQYF.